This T cell receptor (beta chain) was identified in a study of beta chain features in type 1 diabetes. This CDR3 region has 15 residues. Trimming removed 3 bases from V and 3 bases from J; junction bases left unmatched: 5. Germline V gene data show CDR1 as SGHTA and CDR2 as FQGNSA. Study results and limitations: Across all four CD4+ subsets, people with type 1 diabetes showed modestly shorter TCRB CDR3s. Since sequencing was performed on cDNA, cells with high TCR expression could be over-represented.

This clone was found a few times. Its target is not known. Expressed TCRB transcripts were sequenced, since all the RNA that had been isolated was reverse transcribed. Data came from immunoSEQ multiplex PCR; TCRdb stores just in-frame clones and leaves some out. The sample shows roughly 370,000 clones, around 14% of them seen only once. The sample was naive CD4+ T cells from blood. This receptor was identified in a man aged 25 to 45 in good health. The J gene is TRBJ2-1, the V gene TRBV7-2; TRBD1 matches at 7 bases. CDR3 nucleotide sequence: TGTGCCAGCAGCTTTCAGACAGGGATCTACAATGAGCAGTTCTTC. Protein: CASSFQTGIYNEQFF.